The rows below give T cell receptor beta chains drawn from one sample of a study of blood T cells in healthy people across ages. TCRdb reprocessed the 5' RACE reads with MiXCR, giving one entry per CDR3 protein. Among roughly 930,000 distinct CDR3 sequences listed, 48% were seen once. Sequencing input: blood. These receptors were collected from a man younger than 45 in good health. Both conserved end residues are trimmed from each CDR3. Rows give clone size only sometimes, using once, few, many, or a class for an expanded clone.

V	J	size	CDR3
TRBV6-1	TRBJ2-2	NA	ASSDGQGSLPGELF
TRBV28	TRBJ1-2	NA	ASSQMGQGAIT
TRBV4-3	TRBJ1-6	NA	ASSQEGNSYNSPLH
TRBV5-1	NA	NA	ASSSLAGGPQAYNEQY
TRBV29-1	TRBJ2-7	NA	SVRAPSSGEQY
TRBV12-3/TRBV12-4	TRBJ1-6	few	ASSPRSSYNSPLH
TRBV20-1	TRBJ2-2	NA	SAPTGPPNTGELF
TRBV12-5	TRBJ2-5	NA	ASGLVMGGLKETQY
TRBV3-1	TRBJ2-3	NA	ASSAHGGSASTDTQY
TRBV20-1	TRBJ2-4	NA	SAPRPGQGVDQY
TRBV12-3/TRBV12-4	NA	NA	ASSNRTGGRQTQY
TRBV7-2	TRBJ2-7	NA	ASSLVGMGDGRGEQY
TRBV12-3/TRBV12-4	TRBJ1-5	few	ASTRTGAKDQPQH
TRBV18	TRBJ2-5	NA	ASSPLAGVQETQY
TRBV4-3	TRBJ2-1	NA	ASSQDIPASSYNEQF
TRBV12-3/TRBV12-4	TRBJ1-2	few	ASSRGQYGYT
TRBV5-1	TRBJ2-1	NA	ASSLQLHYNEQF
TRBV7-2	NA	NA	AGSYRTVKETQY
TRBV11-2	TRBJ2-3	few	ASSLDLAGGNTQY
TRBV2	TRBJ2-7	NA	ASSGLPGDEQY
TRBV7-2	TRBJ2-2	NA	ASSLVARGTGELF
TRBV10-3	TRBJ1-2	NA	AVTAPYGYT
TRBV4-1	TRBJ1-1	NA	ASSQQTGINTEAF
TRBV9	TRBJ2-2	NA	ASSGRGAPANTGELF
TRBV12-3/TRBV12-4	TRBJ1-4	few	ASSLKGRSTNEKLF
TRBV20-1	TRBJ1-5	NA	SARDSRAGQPQH
TRBV12-3/TRBV12-4	TRBJ1-4	NA	ASSPQGAHNEKLF
TRBV6-6	TRBJ2-5	NA	ASSVGTRVLAQY
TRBV10-2	TRBJ2-1	NA	ASKTRGADSYNEQF
TRBV24-1	TRBJ2-1	once	ATSDRRQAINEQF
TRBV2	TRBJ2-6	NA	ASSDIGLNVLT
TRBV20-1	TRBJ1-2	NA	SATGAVSNYGYT
TRBV27	TRBJ2-7	few	ASSLSGTAHYEQY
TRBV4-2	TRBJ2-1	few	ASSSQLGSYNEQF
TRBV12-3/TRBV12-4	TRBJ2-7	few	ASSFGEGPTYEQY
TRBV29-1	TRBJ1-2	few	SVKTNYGYT
TRBV4-3	TRBJ2-3	few	ASSRRVRSDTQY
TRBV9	TRBJ2-3	NA	ASSDPSNTGGTDTQY